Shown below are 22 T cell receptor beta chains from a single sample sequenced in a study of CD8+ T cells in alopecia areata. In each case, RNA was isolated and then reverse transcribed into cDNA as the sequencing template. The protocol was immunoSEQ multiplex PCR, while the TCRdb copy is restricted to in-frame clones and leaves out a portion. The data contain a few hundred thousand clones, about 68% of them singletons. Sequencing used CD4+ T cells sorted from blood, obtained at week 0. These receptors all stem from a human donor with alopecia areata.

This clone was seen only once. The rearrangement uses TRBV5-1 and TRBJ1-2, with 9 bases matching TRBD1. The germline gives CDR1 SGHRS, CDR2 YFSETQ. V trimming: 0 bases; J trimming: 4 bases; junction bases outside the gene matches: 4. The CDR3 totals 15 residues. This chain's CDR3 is CASSLGDRDRYGYTF. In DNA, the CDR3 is TGCGCCAGCAGCTTGGGGGACAGGGACCGCTATGGCTACACCTTC.

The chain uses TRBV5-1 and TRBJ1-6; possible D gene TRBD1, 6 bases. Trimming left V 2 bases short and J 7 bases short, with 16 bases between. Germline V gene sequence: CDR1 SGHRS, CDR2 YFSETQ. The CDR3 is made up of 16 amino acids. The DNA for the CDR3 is TGCGCCAGCAGCTTAAACCCGACAGGACCGAATTCACCCCTCCACTTT. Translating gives CASSLNPTGPNSPLHF.

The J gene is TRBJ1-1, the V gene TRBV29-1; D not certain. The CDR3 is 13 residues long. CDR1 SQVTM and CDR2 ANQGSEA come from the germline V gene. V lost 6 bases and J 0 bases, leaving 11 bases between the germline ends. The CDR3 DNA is TGCAGCGTCCTCGAGACGGTGAACACTGAAGCTTTCTTT. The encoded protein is CSVLETVNTEAFF.

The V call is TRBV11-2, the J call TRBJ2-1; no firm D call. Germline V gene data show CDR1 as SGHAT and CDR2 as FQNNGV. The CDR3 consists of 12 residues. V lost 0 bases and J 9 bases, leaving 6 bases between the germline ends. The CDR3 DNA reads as TGTGCCAGCAGCTTAGAACGATCTGAGCAGTTCTTC. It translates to CASSLERSEQFF.

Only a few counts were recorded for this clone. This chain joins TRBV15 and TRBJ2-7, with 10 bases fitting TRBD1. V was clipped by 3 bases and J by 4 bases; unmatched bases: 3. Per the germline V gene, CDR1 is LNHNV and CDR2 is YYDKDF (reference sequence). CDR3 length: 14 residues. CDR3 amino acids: CATSSRQGAYEQYF. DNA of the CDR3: TGTGCCACCAGCAGTAGACAGGGGGCTTACGAGCAGTACTTC.

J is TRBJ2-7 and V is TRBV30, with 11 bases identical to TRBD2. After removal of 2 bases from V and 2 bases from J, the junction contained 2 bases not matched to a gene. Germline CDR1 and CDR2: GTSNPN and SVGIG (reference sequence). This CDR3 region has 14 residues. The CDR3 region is CAWSFSGGAYEQYF. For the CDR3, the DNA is TGTGCCTGGAGTTTTAGCGGGGGGGCCTACGAGCAGTACTTC.

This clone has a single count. This chain's CDR3 is CATGQGDTQYF. The CDR3 DNA is TGTGCCACCGGACAGGGAGATACGCAGTATTTT. V is TRBV10-3 and J is TRBJ2-3, with 8 bases aligning to TRBD1. Germline values: CDR1 ENHRY, CDR2 SYGVKD. V was pared by 10 bases and J by 5 bases, with 2 bases of the junction left unmatched. The CDR3 covers 11 residues.

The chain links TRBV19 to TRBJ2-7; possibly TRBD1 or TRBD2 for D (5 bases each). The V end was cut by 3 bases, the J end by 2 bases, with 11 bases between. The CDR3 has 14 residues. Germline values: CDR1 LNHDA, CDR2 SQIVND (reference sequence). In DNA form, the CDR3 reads TGTGCCAGTAGTATGGTGCAGGGAGCCTACGAGCAGTACTTC. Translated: CASSMVQGAYEQYF.

The chain's CDR3 is CASSEAARNEQFF. The CDR3 coding sequence is TGTGCCAGCAGCGAGGCCGCCCGCAATGAGCAGTTCTTC. The chain is built from TRBV9 and TRBJ2-1; D gene uncertain. V dropped 3 bases and J dropped 6 bases, with 10 bases sitting between them. In germline, CDR1 is SGDLS, CDR2 YYNGEE. CDR3 size: 13 residues.

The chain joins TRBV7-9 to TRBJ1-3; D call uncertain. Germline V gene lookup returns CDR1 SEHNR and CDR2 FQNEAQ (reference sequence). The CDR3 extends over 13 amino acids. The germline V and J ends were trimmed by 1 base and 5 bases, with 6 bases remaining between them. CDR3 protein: CASSLERRNTIYF. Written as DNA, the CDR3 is TGTGCCAGCAGCTTAGAAAGGAGAAACACCATATATTTT.

The CDR3 region is CATSRDRLQRNTGELFF. CDR3 sequence (DNA): TGTGCCACCAGCAGAGATCGGCTACAGAGGAACACCGGGGAGCTGTTTTTT. This chain links TRBV15 with TRBJ2-2; no definite D call. The V and J ends lost 0 bases and 1 base respectively, with 12 bases between them. The CDR3 contains 17 residues. The germline V gene has CDR1 LNHNV and CDR2 YYDKDF (reference sequence).

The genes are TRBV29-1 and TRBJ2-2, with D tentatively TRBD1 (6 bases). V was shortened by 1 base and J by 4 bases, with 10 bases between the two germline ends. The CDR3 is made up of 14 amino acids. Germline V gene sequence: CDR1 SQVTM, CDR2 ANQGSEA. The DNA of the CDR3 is TGCAGCGTTGAAGGGACAGAATCCACCGGGGAGCTGTTTTTT. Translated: CSVEGTESTGELFF.

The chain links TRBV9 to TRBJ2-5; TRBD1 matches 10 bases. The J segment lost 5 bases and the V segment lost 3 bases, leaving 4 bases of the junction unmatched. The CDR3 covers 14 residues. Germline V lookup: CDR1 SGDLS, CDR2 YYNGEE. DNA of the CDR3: TGTGCCAGCAGCGCCGACAGGGGGCAGGAGACCCAGTACTTC. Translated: CASSADRGQETQYF.

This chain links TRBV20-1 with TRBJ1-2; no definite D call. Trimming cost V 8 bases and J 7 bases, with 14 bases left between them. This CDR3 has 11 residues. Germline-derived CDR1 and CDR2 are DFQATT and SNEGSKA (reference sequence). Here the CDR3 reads CSSPGGSGYTF. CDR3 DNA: TGCAGTTCACCGGGAGGCTCTGGCTACACCTTC.

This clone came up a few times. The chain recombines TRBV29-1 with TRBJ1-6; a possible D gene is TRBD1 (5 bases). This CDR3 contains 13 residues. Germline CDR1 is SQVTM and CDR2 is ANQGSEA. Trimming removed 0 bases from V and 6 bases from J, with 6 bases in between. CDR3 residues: CSVEEGLNSPLHF. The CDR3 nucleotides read TGCAGCGTTGAAGAGGGGCTTAATTCACCCCTCCACTTT.

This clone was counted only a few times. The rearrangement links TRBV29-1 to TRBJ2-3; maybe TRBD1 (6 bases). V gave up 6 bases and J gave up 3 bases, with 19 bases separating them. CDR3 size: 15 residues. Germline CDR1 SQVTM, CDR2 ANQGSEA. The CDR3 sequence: CSVPAAGRGTDTQYF. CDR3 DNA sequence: TGCAGCGTCCCAGCCGCGGGTAGGGGGACAGATACGCAGTATTTT.

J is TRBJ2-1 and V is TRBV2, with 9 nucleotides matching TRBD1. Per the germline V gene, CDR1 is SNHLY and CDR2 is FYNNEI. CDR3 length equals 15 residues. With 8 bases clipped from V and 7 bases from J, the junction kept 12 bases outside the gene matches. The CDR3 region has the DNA TGTGCCAGCGAGCGATCCGGGACAGGGTCTAATGAGCAGTTCTTC. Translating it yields CASERSGTGSNEQFF.

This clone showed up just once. CDR3 nucleotides: TGTGCCAGCAGTTTAGAGGTCCAGGGTTATTCACCCCTCCACTTT. It is translated as CASSLEVQGYSPLHF. The chain has TRBV27 and TRBJ1-6; tentative D call: TRBD1 (5 bases). Looked up from germline, CDR1 is MNHEY and CDR2 is SMNVEV (reference sequence). The CDR3 runs to 15 residues. Trimming stripped 2 bases from V and 8 bases from J, with 13 bases between.

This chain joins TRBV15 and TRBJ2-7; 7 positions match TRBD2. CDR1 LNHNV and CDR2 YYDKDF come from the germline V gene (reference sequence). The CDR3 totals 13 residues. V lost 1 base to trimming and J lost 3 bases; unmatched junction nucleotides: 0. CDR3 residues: CATSRGDYYEQYF. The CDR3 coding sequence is TGTGCCACCAGCAGAGGGGACTACTACGAGCAGTACTTC.

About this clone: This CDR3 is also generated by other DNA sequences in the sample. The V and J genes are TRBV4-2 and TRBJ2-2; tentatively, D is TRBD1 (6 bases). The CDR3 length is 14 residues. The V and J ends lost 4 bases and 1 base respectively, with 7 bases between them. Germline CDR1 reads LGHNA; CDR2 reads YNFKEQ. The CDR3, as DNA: TGTGCCAGCAGCCCACAGGGGAACACCGGGGAGCTGTTTTTT. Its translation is CASSPQGNTGELFF.

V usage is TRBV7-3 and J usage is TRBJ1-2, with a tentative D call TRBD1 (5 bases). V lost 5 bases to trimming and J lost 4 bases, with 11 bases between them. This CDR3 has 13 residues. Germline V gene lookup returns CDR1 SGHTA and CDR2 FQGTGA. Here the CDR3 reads CASSLRDGYGYTF. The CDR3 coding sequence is TGTGCCAGCAGCCTCCGGGACGGCTATGGCTACACCTTC.

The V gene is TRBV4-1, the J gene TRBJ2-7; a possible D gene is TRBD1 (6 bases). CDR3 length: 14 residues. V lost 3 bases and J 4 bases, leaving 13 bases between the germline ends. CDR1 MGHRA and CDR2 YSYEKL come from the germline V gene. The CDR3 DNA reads TGCGCCAGCAGCCAGGGGGCGGCCCATTACGAGCAGTACTTC. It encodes CASSQGAAHYEQYF.